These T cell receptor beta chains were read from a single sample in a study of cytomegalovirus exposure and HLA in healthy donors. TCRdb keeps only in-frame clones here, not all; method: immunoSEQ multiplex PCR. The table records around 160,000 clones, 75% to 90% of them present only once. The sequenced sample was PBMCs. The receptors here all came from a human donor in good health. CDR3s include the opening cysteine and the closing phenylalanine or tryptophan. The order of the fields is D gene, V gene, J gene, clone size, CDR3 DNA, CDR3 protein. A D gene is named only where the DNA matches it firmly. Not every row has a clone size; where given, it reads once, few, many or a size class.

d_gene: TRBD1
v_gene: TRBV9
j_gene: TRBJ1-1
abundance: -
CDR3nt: TGTGCCAGCAGCGTAGTCGCAGGGGGCACTGAAGCTTTCTTT
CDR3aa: CASSVVAGGTEAFF

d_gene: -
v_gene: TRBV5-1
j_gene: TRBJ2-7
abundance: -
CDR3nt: TGCGCCAGCAGCTTAAGCGGGTCCCACGAGCAGTACTTC
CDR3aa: CASSLSGSHEQYF

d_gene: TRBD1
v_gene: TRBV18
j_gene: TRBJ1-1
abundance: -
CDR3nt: TGTGCCAGCTCACGACAGGGGGGGAACACTGAAGCTTTCTTT
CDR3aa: CASSRQGGNTEAFF

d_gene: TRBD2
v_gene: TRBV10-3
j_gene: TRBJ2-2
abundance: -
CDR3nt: TGTGCCATCAGTGAGTCGGGCGGGGGGACTATCCCCGGGGAGCTGTTTTTT
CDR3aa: CAISESGGGTIPGELFF

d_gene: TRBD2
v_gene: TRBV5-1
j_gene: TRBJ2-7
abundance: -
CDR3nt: TGCGCCAGCAGCTTGGCCGCGACCCGGGGGGGCGAGCAGTACTTC
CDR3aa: CASSLAATRGGEQYF

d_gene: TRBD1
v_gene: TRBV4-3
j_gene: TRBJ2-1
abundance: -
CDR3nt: TGCGCCAGCAGCCAAGAACACGGACAGGGGGCTTTTGAGCAGTTCTTC
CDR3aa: CASSQEHGQGAFEQFF

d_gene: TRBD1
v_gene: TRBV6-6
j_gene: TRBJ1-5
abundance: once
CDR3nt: TGTGCCAGCATCGGACAGGGGAATCAGCCCCAGCATTTT
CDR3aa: CASIGQGNQPQHF

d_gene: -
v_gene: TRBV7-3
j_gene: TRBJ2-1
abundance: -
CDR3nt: TGTGCCAGCAGCTTAACGACAAGCTCCTACAATGAGCAGTTCTTC
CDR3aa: CASSLTTSSYNEQFF

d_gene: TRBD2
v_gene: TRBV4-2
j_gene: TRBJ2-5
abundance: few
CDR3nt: TGTGCCAGCAGCCAAGATGTAGCGGGGGGGGAAGAGACCCAGTACTTC
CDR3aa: CASSQDVAGGEETQYF

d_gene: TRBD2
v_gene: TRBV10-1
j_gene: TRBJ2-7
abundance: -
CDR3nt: TGCGCCAGCAGTGAGTCTCGCGGGGGTGCCTACGAGCAGTACTTC
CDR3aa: CASSESRGGAYEQYF

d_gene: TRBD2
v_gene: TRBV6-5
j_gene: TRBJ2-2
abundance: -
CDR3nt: TGTGCCAGCACGGGCGGGGGGGTTACAAGGCTGTTTTTT
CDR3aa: CASTGGGVTRLFF

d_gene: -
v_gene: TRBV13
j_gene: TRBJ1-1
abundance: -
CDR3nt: TGTGCCAGCAGCTTAGTGCAGGGGAACACTGAAGCTTTCTTT
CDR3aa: CASSLVQGNTEAFF

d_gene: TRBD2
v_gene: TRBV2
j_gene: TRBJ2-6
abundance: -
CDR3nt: TGTGCCAGCAGTCCCCTAGCGGGGGGTCTCTCTGGGGCCAACGTCCTGACTTTC
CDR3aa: CASSPLAGGLSGANVLTF

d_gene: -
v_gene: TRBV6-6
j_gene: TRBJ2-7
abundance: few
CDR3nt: TGTGCCAGCGGCGACCTTAGGCTAGCTTACTACGAGCAGTACTTC
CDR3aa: CASGDLRLAYYEQYF

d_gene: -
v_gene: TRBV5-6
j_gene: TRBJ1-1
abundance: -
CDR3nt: TGTGCCAGCAGCCCTTATGGGGGGTTGGGGGGCACTGAAGCTTTCTTT
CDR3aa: CASSPYGGLGGTEAFF

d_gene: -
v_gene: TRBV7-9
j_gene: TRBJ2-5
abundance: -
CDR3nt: TGTGCCAGCAGCTCACCGGGAGAAGAGACCCAGTACTTC
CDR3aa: CASSSPGEETQYF

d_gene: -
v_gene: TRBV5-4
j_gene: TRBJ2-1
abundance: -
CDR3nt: TGTGCCAGCAGCTTGAGGGGGGGCGCTGAGCAGTTCTTC
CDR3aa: CASSLRGGAEQFF

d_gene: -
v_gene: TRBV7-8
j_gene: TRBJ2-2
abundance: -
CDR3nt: TGTGCCAGCAGTCCCCTTGTGGGGGGTACGAACACCGGGGAGCTGTTTTTT
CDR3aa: CASSPLVGGTNTGELFF

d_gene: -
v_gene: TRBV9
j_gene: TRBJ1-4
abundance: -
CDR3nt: TGTGCCAGCAGCGAGGGGGTTAATGAAAAACTGTTTTTT
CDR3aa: CASSEGVNEKLFF

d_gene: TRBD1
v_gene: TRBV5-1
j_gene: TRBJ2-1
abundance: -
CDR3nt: TGCGCCAGCAGCAGCGACAGGGGAAATGAGCAGTTCTTC
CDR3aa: CASSSDRGNEQFF

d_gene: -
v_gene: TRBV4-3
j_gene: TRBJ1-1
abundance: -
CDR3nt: TGCGCCAGCAGCCAGGCGGACAGTAGGACTGAAGCTTTCTTT
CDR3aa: CASSQADSRTEAFF

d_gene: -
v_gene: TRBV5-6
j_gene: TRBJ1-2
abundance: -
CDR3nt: TGTGCCAGCAGCTTCTTGGGGCCAAATTATGGCTACACCTTC
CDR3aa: CASSFLGPNYGYTF

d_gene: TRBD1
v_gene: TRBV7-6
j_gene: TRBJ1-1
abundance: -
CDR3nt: TGTGCCAGCAGCTTAGGGACAGGGAGTGAAGCTTTCTTT
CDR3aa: CASSLGTGSEAFF

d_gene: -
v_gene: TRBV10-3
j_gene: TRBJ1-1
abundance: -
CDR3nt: TGTGCCATCAGCGCTGAACAACGTACTGAAGCTTTCTTT
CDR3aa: CAISAEQRTEAFF

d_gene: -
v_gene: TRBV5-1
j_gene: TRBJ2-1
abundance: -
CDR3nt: TGCGCCAGCAGCTTGGCCGGGGGTGAGCAGTTCTTC
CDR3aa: CASSLAGGEQFF

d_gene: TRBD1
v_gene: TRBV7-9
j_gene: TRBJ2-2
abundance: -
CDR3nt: TGTGCCAGCAGCTTATCCAGGGGGCTAGTCACCGGGGAGCTGTTTTTT
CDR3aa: CASSLSRGLVTGELFF

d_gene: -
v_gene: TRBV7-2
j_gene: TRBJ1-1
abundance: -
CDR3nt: TGTGCCAGCAGCTTAGGTTATAACACTGAAGCTTTCTTT
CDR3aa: CASSLGYNTEAFF

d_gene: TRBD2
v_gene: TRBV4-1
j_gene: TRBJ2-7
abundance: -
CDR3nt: TGCGCCAGCAGCCGCGGGGGGCACTCCTACGAGCAGTACTTC
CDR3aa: CASSRGGHSYEQYF

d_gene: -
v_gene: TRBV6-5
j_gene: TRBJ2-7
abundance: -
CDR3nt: TGTGCCAGCAGTTACTCGGGGGCCAATTCCTACGAGCAGTACTTC
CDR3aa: CASSYSGANSYEQYF

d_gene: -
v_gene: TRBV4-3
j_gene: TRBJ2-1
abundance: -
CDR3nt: TGCGCCAGCAGCCAAGGTATTTCGGAGACCCTTTACAATGAGCAGTTCTTC
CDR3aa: CASSQGISETLYNEQFF

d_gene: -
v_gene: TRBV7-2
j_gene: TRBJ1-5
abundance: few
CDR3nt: TGTGCCAGCAGCCCCGTTGAGGTCGGCAATCAGCCCCAGCATTTT
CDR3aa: CASSPVEVGNQPQHF

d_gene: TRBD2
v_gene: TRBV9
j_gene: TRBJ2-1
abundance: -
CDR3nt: TGTGCCAGCAGCCCCGGGACTAGCGGGGGAGCGGGAAATGAGCAGTTCTTC
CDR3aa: CASSPGTSGGAGNEQFF

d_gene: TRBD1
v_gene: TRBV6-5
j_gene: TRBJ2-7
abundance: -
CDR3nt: TGTGCCAGCAGCCGCACAGGGGGCGAGCAGTACTTC
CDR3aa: CASSRTGGEQYF

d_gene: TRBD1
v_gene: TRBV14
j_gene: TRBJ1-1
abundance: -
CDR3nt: TGTGCCAGCAGCCAAGTAGACAGGGGGAACACTGAAGCTTTCTTT
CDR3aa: CASSQVDRGNTEAFF

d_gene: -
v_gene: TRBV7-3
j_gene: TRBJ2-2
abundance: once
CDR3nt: TGTGCCAGCAGGTCTCCCGGGACTGTGGGCACCGGGGAGCTGTTTTTT
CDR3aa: CASRSPGTVGTGELFF

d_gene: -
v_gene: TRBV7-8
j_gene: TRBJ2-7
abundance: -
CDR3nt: TGTGCCAGCAGCTTTGGAATGGGCCTCTCCTACGAGCAGTACTTC
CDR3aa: CASSFGMGLSYEQYF

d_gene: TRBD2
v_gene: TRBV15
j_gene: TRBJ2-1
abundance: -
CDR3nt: TGTGCCACCAGCAGGGCTAGCGGGGGGTCCTACAATGAGCAGTTCTTC
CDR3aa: CATSRASGGSYNEQFF

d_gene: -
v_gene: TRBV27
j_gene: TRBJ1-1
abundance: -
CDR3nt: TGTGCCAGCAGTTTATCGAGCAGGGCTAGGGAAGCTTTCTTT
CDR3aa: CASSLSSRAREAFF

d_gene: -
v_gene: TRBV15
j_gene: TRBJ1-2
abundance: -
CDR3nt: TGTGCCACCAGCAGAGACGCAGCCCGCAGGGTTAACTATGGCTACACCTTC
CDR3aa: CATSRDAARRVNYGYTF

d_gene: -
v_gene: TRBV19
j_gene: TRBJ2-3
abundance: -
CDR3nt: TGTGCCAGTCGATCAGGAGGGACAGGCACAGATACGCAGTATTTT
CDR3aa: CASRSGGTGTDTQYF

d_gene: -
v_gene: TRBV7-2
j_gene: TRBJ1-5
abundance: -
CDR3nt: TGTGCCAGCAGCTTAGCCGGGGAGGGAAATCAGCCCCAGCATTTT
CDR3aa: CASSLAGEGNQPQHF

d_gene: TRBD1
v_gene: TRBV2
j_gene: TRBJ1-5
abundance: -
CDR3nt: TGTGCCAGCAGCTATGACAGGGTCAATCAGCCCCAGCATTTT
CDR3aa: CASSYDRVNQPQHF

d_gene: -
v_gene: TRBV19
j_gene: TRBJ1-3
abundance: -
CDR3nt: TGTGCCAGTAGTACCGGGAGCTCTGGAAACACCATATATTTT
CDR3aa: CASSTGSSGNTIYF

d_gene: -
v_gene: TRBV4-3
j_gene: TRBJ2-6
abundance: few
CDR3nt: TGCGCCAGCAGTACAGGGTTAGATGGGGCCAACGTCCTGACTTTC
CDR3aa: CASSTGLDGANVLTF

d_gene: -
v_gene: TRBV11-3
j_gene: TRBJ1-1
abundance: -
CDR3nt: TGTGCCAGCAGCTTAGTATTCGAAAGTGGCGGGATCTTT
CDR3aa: CASSLVFESGGIF

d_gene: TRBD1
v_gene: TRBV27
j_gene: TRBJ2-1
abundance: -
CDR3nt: TGTGCCAGCAGTTTCCGGGACAGCGGAGATGAGCAGTTCTTC
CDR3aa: CASSFRDSGDEQFF

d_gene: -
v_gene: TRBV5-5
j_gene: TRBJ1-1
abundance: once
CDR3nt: TGTGCCAGCAGCTTTCAGGGGAGCACTGAAGCTTTCTTT
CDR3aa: CASSFQGSTEAFF

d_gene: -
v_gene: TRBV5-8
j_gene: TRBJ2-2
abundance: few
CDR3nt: TGTGCCAGCAGTTCTTACGGCGGGGAGCTGTTTTTT
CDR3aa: CASSSYGGELFF

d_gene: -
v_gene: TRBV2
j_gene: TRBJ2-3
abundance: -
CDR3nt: TGTGCCAGCAGTGACTACACAGATACGCAGTATTTT
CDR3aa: CASSDYTDTQYF

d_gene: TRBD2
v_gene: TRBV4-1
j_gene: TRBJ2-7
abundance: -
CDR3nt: TGCGCCAGCTCCCAAATGGCGGGAGACTCCGAGCAGTACTTC
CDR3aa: CASSQMAGDSEQYF

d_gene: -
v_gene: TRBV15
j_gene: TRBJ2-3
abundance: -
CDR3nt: TGTGCCACCAGTCGTGGGGGGGCGGGGACAGATACGCAGTATTTT
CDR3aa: CATSRGGAGTDTQYF

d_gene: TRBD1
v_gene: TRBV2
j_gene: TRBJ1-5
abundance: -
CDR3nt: TGTGCCAGCAGTGGAGCCGGGACAGGGGTTCCTCTTAGCAATCAGCCCCAGCATTTT
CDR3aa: CASSGAGTGVPLSNQPQHF

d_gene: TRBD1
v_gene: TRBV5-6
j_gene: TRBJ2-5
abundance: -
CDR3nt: TGTGCCAGCAGTTCTGATCCGGGACAGGGGGGAGAGACCCAGTACTTC
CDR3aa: CASSSDPGQGGETQYF

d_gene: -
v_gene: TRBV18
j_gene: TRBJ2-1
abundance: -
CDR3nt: TGTGCCAGCTCAAACCTAGCTAGGGACACCAACGATCCCTCCTCCTACAATGAGCAGTTCTTC
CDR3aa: CASSNLARDTNDPSSYNEQFF

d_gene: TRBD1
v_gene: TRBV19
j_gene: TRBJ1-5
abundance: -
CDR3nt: TGTGCCAGTAGGACAGGGGGTAGCAATCAGCCCCAGCATTTT
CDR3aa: CASRTGGSNQPQHF

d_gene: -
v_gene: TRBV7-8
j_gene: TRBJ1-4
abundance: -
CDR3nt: TGTGCCAGCAGCTCATATGGGGGAGGGCCAGATCTAGATCCCCGAATTTGGAAACTGTTTTTT
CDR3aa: CASSSYGGGPDLDPRIWKLFF

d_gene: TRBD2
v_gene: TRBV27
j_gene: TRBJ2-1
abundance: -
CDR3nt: TGTGCCAGCAGTCTCCAGAGCGGGGGGGCCTCCCGGCGTCCTGAGCAGTTCTTC
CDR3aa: CASSLQSGGASRRPEQFF

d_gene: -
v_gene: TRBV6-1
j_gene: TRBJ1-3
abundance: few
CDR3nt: TGTGCCAGCGGACAGTATGGAAACACCATATATTTT
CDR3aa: CASGQYGNTIYF

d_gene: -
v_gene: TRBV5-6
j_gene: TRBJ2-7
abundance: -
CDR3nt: TGTGCCAGCAGCTTGGTTAGCCAGATCTACGAGCAGTACTTC
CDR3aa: CASSLVSQIYEQYF

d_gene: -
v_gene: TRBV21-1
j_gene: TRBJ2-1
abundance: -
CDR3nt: TGTGCCAGCAGCAAACGTGGGGCGGGGGAGGAGATTAAATATAATGAGCAGTTCTTC
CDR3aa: CASSKRGAGEEIKYNEQFF